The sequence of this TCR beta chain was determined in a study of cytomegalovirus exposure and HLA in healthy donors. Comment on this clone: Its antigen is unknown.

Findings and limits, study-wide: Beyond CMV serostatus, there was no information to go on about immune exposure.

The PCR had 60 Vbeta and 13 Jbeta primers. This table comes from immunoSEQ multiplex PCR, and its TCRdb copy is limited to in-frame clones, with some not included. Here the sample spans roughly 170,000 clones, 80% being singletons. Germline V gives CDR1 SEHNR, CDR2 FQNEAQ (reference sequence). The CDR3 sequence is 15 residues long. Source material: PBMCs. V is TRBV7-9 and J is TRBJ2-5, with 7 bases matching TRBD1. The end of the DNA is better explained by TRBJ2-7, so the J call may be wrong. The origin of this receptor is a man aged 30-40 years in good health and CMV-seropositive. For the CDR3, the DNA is TGTGCCAGCAGCCCCCCGAGGGGGCGGCTTAACGAGCAGTACTTC. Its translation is CASSPPRGRLNEQYF.